This T cell receptor (beta chain) was identified during a study of CD8 T cells in ankylosing spondylitis. General observations from the study: A TCR beta motif of eight or nine highly homologous variants seemed to mark ankylosing spondylitis blood. Significantly higher representation of disease-linked clones was reported for matched ankylosing spondylitis synovial fluid. Earlier literature documents some of the motif variants in reactive arthritis synovial fluid and blood.

In the case of this clonotype: No antigen is known for it.

Quantitative 5'-RACE was performed with molecular barcodes, and it yielded the TCR beta libraries. A single record per CDR3 protein comes from TCRdb applying MiXCR to the 5' RACE reads. The sample gives about 540,000 distinct CDR3 sequences, over 9.5% of which show up once; around 7% is in the top ten. The TCR originated in a male donor with ankylosing spondylitis. Sequenced sample: blood, either unsorted or a sorted T cell fraction (not recorded which).

The CDR3 DNA reads as TGCAGTGCCGACAGAAGAGGAGAGACCCAGTACTTC. Its translation is CSADRRGETQYF. This sequence joins TRBV20-1 and TRBJ2-5, with a tentative D call TRBD1 (5 bases). CDR3 length: 12 amino acids. In germline, CDR1 is DFQATT, CDR2 SNEGSKA (reference sequence). V lost 6 bases to trimming and J lost 4 bases, with 12 bases between them.